This T cell receptor (beta chain) was documented in a study of cytomegalovirus exposure and HLA in healthy donors. TCRdb keeps only in-frame clones here, not all; method: immunoSEQ multiplex PCR. Seen here are 110,000 to 150,000 clones, around nine tenths observed once, and the top ten hold approximately 8%. This TCR was sampled from a woman aged 18 to 35 in good health and CMV-seropositive. Sequencing was done on a sample of PBMCs.

The CDR3 coding sequence is TGCGCCAGCAGCTCGGGGACTGGCAATGAGCAGTTCTTC. Amino acid sequence: CASSSGTGNEQFF. V and J are TRBV5-1 and TRBJ2-1; tentatively, D is TRBD2 (6 bases). Per the germline V gene, CDR1 is SGHRS and CDR2 is YFSETQ. The CDR3 is made up of 13 amino acids. Trimming shortened V by 3 bases and J by 6 bases, and 10 bases separated the two germline ends.